These 25 T cell receptor beta chains were sequenced from one sample in a study of OX40 agonist ivuxolimab in advanced cancers. Library method: the immunoSEQ multiplex PCR assay. Drawn from immuneACCESS, this table holds only the in-frame rearrangements with V and J called that TCRdb kept. Clones are partly lost; checked studies trace under half to an unresolved V gene and leave the rest unexplained. The sample yields about 71,000 clones; over 80% were counted once. The ten largest clones add up to roughly 0.85% of the sample. Here the sequenced sample was CD4+ or CD8+ T cells sorted from blood, taken in a trial of the OX40 agonist ivuxolimab. The receptors stem from an adult with an advanced solid tumor such as melanoma, head and neck, liver or kidney cancer.

V and J are TRBV15 and TRBJ2-5, with TRBD2 matching 11 bases. The germline CDR1 and CDR2 sequences are LNHNV and YYDKDF (reference sequence). V was clipped by 0 bases and J by 4 bases; unmatched bases: 1. The CDR3 runs to 15 residues. CDR3 sequence: CATSRDTSGRETQYF. The CDR3 bases are TGTGCCACCAGCAGAGATACTAGCGGGAGAGAGACCCAGTACTTC. The full variable domain, rest sourced from reference TRBV15 and TRBJ2-5, is DAMVIQNPRYQVTQFGKPVTLSCSQTLNHNVMYWYQQKSSQAPKLLFHYYDKDFNNEADTPDNFQSRRPNTSFCFLDIRSPGLGDTAMYLCATSRDTSGRETQYFGPGTRLLVL.

J is TRBJ2-1 and V is TRBV19; no clear D gene. This CDR3 has 12 residues. Germline V gene data show CDR1 as LNHDA and CDR2 as SQIVND (reference sequence). V shed 2 bases and J shed 6 bases, with 5 bases lying between them. The DNA of the CDR3 is TGTGCCAGTAGTATAAGCAGCAATGAGCAGTTCTTC. Protein sequence: CASSISSNEQFF.

The genes are TRBV19 and TRBJ2-5; TRBD1 or TRBD2 may be the D gene (7 bases each). V shed 5 bases and J shed 7 bases, with 14 bases lying between them. CDR1 is LNHDA, CDR2 SQIVND, per germline (reference sequence). The CDR3 length is 13 residues. For the CDR3, the DNA is TGTGCCAGTAGTTCAGACAGGGAGGGGACCCAGTACTTC. Encoded protein: CASSSDREGTQYF. Combining the CDR3 with reference TRBV19 and TRBJ2-5 gives the whole variable domain DGGITQSPKYLFRKEGQNVTLSCEQNLNHDAMYWYRQDPGQGLRLIYYSQIVNDFQKGDIAEGYSVSREKKESFPLTVTSAQKNPTAFYLCASSSDREGTQYFGPGTRLLVL.

The chain combines TRBV7-9 with TRBJ2-2; 8 nucleotides align to TRBD1. J gave up 3 bases and V 5 bases, and 5 bases lay outside the gene matches. The CDR3 consists of 15 residues. Germline assignment: CDR1 SEHNR and CDR2 FQNEAQ (reference sequence). CDR3 nucleotides: TGTGCCAGCAGCCCACGACAGGGGTACACCGGGGAGCTGTTTTTT. Translated: CASSPRQGYTGELFF.

The DNA of the CDR3 is TGTGCCAGCAGCCCCAGGGGGGGTAAGGGCACCGGGGAGCTGTTTTTT. Protein sequence: CASSPRGGKGTGELFF. V is TRBV9 and J is TRBJ2-2, with D perhaps matching TRBD1 or TRBD2 (7 bases each). Germline values: CDR1 SGDLS, CDR2 YYNGEE. This CDR3 is 16 amino acids long. Trimming stripped 4 bases from V and 4 bases from J, with 17 bases between.

The chain has TRBV19 and TRBJ2-2, with D unclear. The V gene's germline CDR1 is LNHDA and CDR2 SQIVND (reference sequence). The CDR3 sequence is 14 residues long. V lost 3 bases, J lost 2 bases, and 7 bases lay in between. Written as DNA, the CDR3 is TGTGCCAGTAGTATGTGGCAAAACACCGGGGAGCTGTTTTTT. The encoded protein is CASSMWQNTGELFF.

This chain uses TRBV7-2 with TRBJ2-5, with a weak D call TRBD1 (6 bases). The germline V gene has CDR1 SGHTA and CDR2 FQGNSA. V was shortened by 4 bases and J by 2 bases, with 8 bases between the two germline ends. This CDR3 has 13 residues. For the CDR3, the DNA is TGTGCCAGCAGCTACAGGGTTCAAGAGACCCAGTACTTC. Translated, it gives CASSYRVQETQYF.

The chain recombines TRBV11-2 with TRBJ1-3; 9 nucleotides align to TRBD1. Germline lookup yields CDR1 SGHAT and CDR2 FQNNGV. With V trimmed by 4 bases and J by 4 bases, 2 bases remained unmatched. The CDR3 consists of 14 residues. In nucleotides, the CDR3 is TGTGCCAGCAGCTCCGGGACAGGGGGAAACACCATATATTTT. It encodes CASSSGTGGNTIYF.

This chain joins TRBV7-2 and TRBJ2-3; 8 bases map to TRBD2. V was pared by 6 bases and J by 3 bases, with 8 bases of the junction left unmatched. Germline V gives CDR1 SGHTA, CDR2 FQGNSA. The CDR3 sequence is 15 residues long. As DNA, the CDR3 is TGTGCCAGCAGGGGGGCAGCGGGGGCTACAGATACGCAGTATTTT. Protein product: CASRGAAGATDTQYF.

The chain joins TRBV25-1 to TRBJ2-2; 12 bases are a match to TRBD1. This CDR3 is built from 16 residues. Germline CDR1 MGHDK, CDR2 SYGVNS. The J segment lost 7 bases and the V segment lost 4 bases, leaving 7 bases of the junction unmatched. CDR3 coding DNA: TGTGCCAGCAGTGCTCCGGGACAGGGGGCGAACGGGGAGCTGTTTTTT. It specifies CASSAPGQGANGELFF.

This sequence joins TRBV4-1 and TRBJ1-4; 9 bases map to TRBD1. The CDR3 is made up of 19 amino acids. Per germline, CDR1 MGHRA and CDR2 YSYEKL. V gave up 4 bases and J gave up 8 bases; unmatched junction bases: 20. CDR3 DNA sequence: TGCGCCAGCAGCCGCAGAGAACCTGATACGGGACAGGGTGGCGAAAAACTGTTTTTT. Translating it yields CASSRREPDTGQGGEKLFF.

This chain joins TRBV30 and TRBJ2-3; D possibly matches TRBD1 or TRBD2 (5 bases each). This CDR3 has 14 amino acids. CDR1 is GTSNPN and CDR2 is SVGIG in the germline V gene (reference sequence). The CDR3 reads CAALPGPNTDTQYF. The DNA for the CDR3 is TGTGCTGCACTTCCGGGACCCAACACGGATACGCAGTATTTT. Using reference TRBV30 and TRBJ2-3 for the parts outside the CDR3, the full variable domain is SQTIHQWPATLVQPVGSPLSLECTVEGTSNPNLYWYRQAAGRGLQLLFYSVGIGQISSEVPQNLSASRPQDRQFILSSKKLLLSDSGFYLCAALPGPNTDTQYFGPGTRLTVL.

V gene TRBV29-1 combines with J gene TRBJ1-4, with TRBD1 matching over 8 bases. The CDR3 sequence is 14 residues long. CDR1 and CDR2 from the germline V gene are SQVTM and ANQGSEA. V lost 8 bases and J lost 8; bases outside the gene matches: 13. The chain's CDR3 is CSSHRTGLLEKLFF. The CDR3 region has the DNA TGCAGCTCCCACAGGACAGGGTTGCTGGAAAAACTGTTTTTT.

The rearrangement uses TRBV7-9 and TRBJ2-1; D may be TRBD1 (7 bases). The germline V gene encodes CDR1 SEHNR and CDR2 FQNEAQ (reference sequence). This CDR3 spans 14 amino acids. V shed 8 bases and J shed 4 bases, with 15 bases lying between them. The CDR3 protein is CASQGRTGYNEQFF. The CDR3 DNA reads TGTGCCAGCCAGGGGAGGACAGGATACAATGAGCAGTTCTTC.

The V gene is TRBV6-5, the J gene TRBJ2-7; 9 nucleotides agree with TRBD1. The CDR3 length is 14 residues. In germline, CDR1 is MNHEY, CDR2 SVGAGI. J lost 5 bases, V lost 6 bases, and 8 bases had no gene match. CDR3 sequence: CASSRTGGIDEQYF. The CDR3 DNA reads TGTGCCAGCAGCCGTACAGGGGGCATAGACGAGCAGTACTTC.

The V call is TRBV6-1, the J call TRBJ2-5, with 9 bases fitting TRBD2. The germline gives CDR1 MNHNS, CDR2 SASEGT. V was pared by 7 bases and J by 4 bases, with 7 bases of the junction left unmatched. The CDR3 is 14 residues long. As DNA, the CDR3 is TGTGCCAGCACCAGGCGGGAGGGCCGAGAGACCCAGTACTTC. Its translation is CASTRREGRETQYF.

The rearrangement links TRBV5-4 to TRBJ1-2, with TRBD1 matching 8 bases. This CDR3 spans 13 amino acids. Germline V gene lookup returns CDR1 SGHNT and CDR2 YYREEE (reference sequence). V dropped 3 bases and J dropped 3; count of bases not matched to a gene: 1. The CDR3 coding sequence is TGTGCCAGCAGCTGGGGACAGGACTATGGCTACACCTTC. Its translation: CASSWGQDYGYTF.

This clone was detected once. This chain connects TRBV11-1 to TRBJ2-3, with D tentatively TRBD1 or TRBD2 (5 bases each). Trimming shortened V by 4 bases and J by 3 bases, and 11 bases separated the two germline ends. The CDR3 has 14 amino acids. Germline loops: CDR1 SGHAT, CDR2 FQDESV (reference sequence). CDR3 sequence (DNA): TGTGCCAGCAGCTCAGGGACCTTTACAGATACGCAGTATTTT. Amino acid sequence: CASSSGTFTDTQYF.

The gene calls are TRBV18 and TRBJ1-1, with no clear D. The length of the CDR3 is 15 residues. Germline V lookup: CDR1 KGHSH, CDR2 LQKENI. V shed 1 base and J shed 0 bases, with 9 bases lying between them. The CDR3 DNA follows: TGTGCCAGCTCACCACAATCCAGCCTGAACACTGAAGCTTTCTTT. Amino acids: CASSPQSSLNTEAFF.

The count of this clone is one. The V gene is TRBV9, the J gene TRBJ1-3; D remains ambiguous. Trimming took off 0 bases at V and 0 bases at J, with 7 bases between the two ends. The CDR3 has 15 amino acids. Germline V CDR1 and CDR2: SGDLS, YYNGEE. In nucleotides, the CDR3 is TGTGCCAGCAGCGTAGCAGCGTTCTCTGGAAACACCATATATTTT. This encodes CASSVAAFSGNTIYF.

The chain employs TRBV30 and TRBJ2-5; perhaps TRBD1 as D (5 bases). Germline CDR1 and CDR2: GTSNPN and SVGIG (reference sequence). Trimming removed 2 bases from V and 0 bases from J, with 7 bases in between. The length of the CDR3 is 13 residues. CDR3 sequence: CAWSMDNQETQYF. For the CDR3, the DNA is TGTGCCTGGAGTATGGACAACCAAGAGACCCAGTACTTC.

The chain uses TRBV11-3 and TRBJ1-5; no clear D. V shed 7 bases and J shed 2 bases, with 12 bases lying between them. CDR1 and CDR2 (germline): SGHNT, YENEEA. The CDR3 runs 14 residues. CDR3 nucleotides: TGTGCCAGCAACCCAGGTTATGGCAATCAGCCCCAGCATTTT. Amino acids: CASNPGYGNQPQHF.

CDR3 residues: CASSSMSRGAFF. Here the CDR3 DNA reads TGTGCCAGCAGTTCAATGAGTAGGGGAGCTTTCTTT. V usage is TRBV27 and J usage is TRBJ1-1, with D tentatively TRBD1 (5 bases). CDR1 MNHEY and CDR2 SMNVEV come from the germline V gene (reference sequence). V was clipped by 4 bases and J by 10 bases, with 13 bases between them. The CDR3 totals 12 residues.

This chain joins TRBV9 and TRBJ2-5; D could derive from TRBD1 or TRBD2 (5 bases each). CDR3 length equals 15 residues. The germline V gene has CDR1 SGDLS and CDR2 YYNGEE. V was trimmed by 3 bases and J by 5 bases, leaving 17 bases between them. CDR3 in DNA: TGTGCCAGCAGCGAAGGGGAAGTTGGGGGTGAGACCCAGTACTTC. This codes for CASSEGEVGGETQYF. Full variable domain (outside the CDR3, taken from reference TRBV9 and TRBJ2-5): DSGVTQTPKHLITATGQRVTLRCSPRSGDLSVYWYQQSLDQGLQFLIQYYNGEERAKGNILERFSAQQFPDLHSELNLSSLELGDSALYFCASSEGEVGGETQYFGPGTRLLVL.

V is TRBV6-6 and J is TRBJ2-7; 7 bases line up with TRBD1. CDR1 and CDR2 (germline): MNHNY, SVGAGI (reference sequence). The CDR3 totals 15 residues. Trimming removed 2 bases from V and 1 base from J; junction bases left unmatched: 5. The CDR3 sequence is CASSYRQGLSYEQYF. The CDR3 nucleotides are TGTGCCAGCAGTTACAGACAGGGTTTATCCTACGAGCAGTACTTC.